The sequence of this T cell receptor (beta chain) was determined in a study of cytomegalovirus exposure and HLA in healthy donors. For the study at large: HLA-typed donors contributed approximately 92 million unique TCRs, which were held in an early data release.

V lost 6 bases and J lost 0, with 15 bases in between. This CDR3 is built from 16 residues. The germline V gene has CDR1 SGHAT and CDR2 FQNNGV. 13 Jbeta primers and 60 Vbeta primers were used for the PCR. Profiled with immunoSEQ multiplex PCR; TCRdb holds only in-frame clones, not every one. Of 100,000 or so clones in the sample, under 85% were seen once. The source is a man aged 30 to 39 in good health and CMV-seronegative. This chain uses TRBV11-2 with TRBJ1-3; perhaps TRBD1 as D (6 bases). The material sequenced was PBMCs. The CDR3 sequence is CASSTSGQLSGNTIYF. Here the CDR3 DNA reads TGTGCCAGCAGTACGTCCGGACAGCTCTCTGGAAACACCATATATTTT.